The TCR beta chain described here comes from a study of a mutant IDH1 vaccine in newly diagnosed glioma. As concerns this clone: The antigen is undetermined.

The sample's time point: week 35, safety follow-up. Vaccinated patients received 300 ug of mutant IDH1 20-mer peptide per dose, with topical imiquimod. The germline V gene has CDR1 SGHTA and CDR2 FQGNSA. Deletions cut 6 bases from V and 1 base from J, with 9 bases between. The CDR3 is 13 residues long. The assay was immunoSEQ multiplex PCR, and TCRdb's table has in-frame clones only and misses some. Here the sample spans under 40,000 clones, roughly 75% being singletons. The rearrangement uses TRBV7-2 and TRBJ1-1; D is ambiguous. Here the sequenced sample was PBMCs, taken from a glioma patient whose treatment included an IDH1 peptide vaccine. The TCR sequence derives from a man aged 40-50 years with glioma. Some clones in this sample may be carry-over from other donors' samples. The CDR3 is CASSRSRNTEAFF. The CDR3, as DNA: TGTGCCAGCAGTCGATCAAGGAACACTGAAGCTTTCTTT.